This TCR beta chain was profiled in a study of CD8 T cells in ankylosing spondylitis. Study-level results: Reports say disease-linked clones showed up significantly more in matched ankylosing spondylitis synovial fluid. Some motif variants had been reported before (in reactive arthritis synovial fluid and blood). Seemingly distinctive of ankylosing spondylitis blood was a TCR beta motif formed by eight highly homologous variants.

It was by quantitative 5'-RACE with molecular barcodes that TCR beta libraries were made. TCRdb called the 5' RACE reads again in MiXCR, with one record for every CDR3 protein. This table holds around 300,000 distinct CDR3 sequences, less than 25% found once. This clonotype occurred a few times. What it recognizes is unknown. The CDR3 is made up of 13 amino acids. J lost 7 bases, V lost 0 bases, and 3 bases had no gene match. The germline gives CDR1 SGHRS, CDR2 YFSETQ. The receptor was derived from a female donor with ankylosing spondylitis or in good health (not recorded which). Specimen: blood, either unsorted or a sorted T cell fraction (not recorded which). This chain joins TRBV5-1 and TRBJ1-2; TRBD1 matches at 7 bases. The CDR3 nucleotides are TGCGCCAGCAGCTTGGAGGGGGCAGGTGGCTACACCTTC. Amino acid sequence: CASSLEGAGGYTF.